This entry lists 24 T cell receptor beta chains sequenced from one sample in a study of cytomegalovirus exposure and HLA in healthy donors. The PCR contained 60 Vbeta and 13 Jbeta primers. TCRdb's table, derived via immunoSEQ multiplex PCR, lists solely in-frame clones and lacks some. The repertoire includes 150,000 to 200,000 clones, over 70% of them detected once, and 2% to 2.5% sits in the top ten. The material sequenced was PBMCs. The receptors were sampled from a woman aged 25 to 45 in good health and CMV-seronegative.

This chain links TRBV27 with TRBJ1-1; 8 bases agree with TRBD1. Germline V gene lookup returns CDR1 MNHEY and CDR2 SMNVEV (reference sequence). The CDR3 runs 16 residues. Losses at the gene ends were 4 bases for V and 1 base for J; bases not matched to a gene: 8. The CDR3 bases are TGTGCCAGCAGTTCCAACAGGGGGTTTGGGAACACTGAAGCTTTCTTT. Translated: CASSSNRGFGNTEAFF.

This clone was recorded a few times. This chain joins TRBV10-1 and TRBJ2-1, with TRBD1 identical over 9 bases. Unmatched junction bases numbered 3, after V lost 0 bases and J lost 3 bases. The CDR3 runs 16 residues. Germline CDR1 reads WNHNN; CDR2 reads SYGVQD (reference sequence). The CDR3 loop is CASSESMTGGYNEQFF. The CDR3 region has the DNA TGCGCCAGCAGTGAGTCTATGACAGGGGGCTACAATGAGCAGTTCTTC.

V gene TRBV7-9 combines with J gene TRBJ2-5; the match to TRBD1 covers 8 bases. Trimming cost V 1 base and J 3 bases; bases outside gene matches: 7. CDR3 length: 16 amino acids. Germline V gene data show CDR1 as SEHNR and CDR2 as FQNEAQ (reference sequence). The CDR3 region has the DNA TGTGCCAGCAGCTTAGTTCGTACAGGGGGAGAAGAGACCCAGTACTTC. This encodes CASSLVRTGGEETQYF.

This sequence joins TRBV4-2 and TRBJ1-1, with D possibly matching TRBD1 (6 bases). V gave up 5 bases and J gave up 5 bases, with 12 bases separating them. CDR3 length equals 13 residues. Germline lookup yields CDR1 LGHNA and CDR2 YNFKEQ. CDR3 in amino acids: CASSGGRGTEAFF. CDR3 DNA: TGTGCCAGCAGCGGGGGGCGGGGGACTGAAGCTTTCTTT.

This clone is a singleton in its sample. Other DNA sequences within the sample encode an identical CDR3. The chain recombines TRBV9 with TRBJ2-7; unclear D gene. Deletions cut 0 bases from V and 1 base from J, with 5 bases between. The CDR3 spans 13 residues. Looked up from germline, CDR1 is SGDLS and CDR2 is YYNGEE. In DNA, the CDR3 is TGTGCCAGCAGCGTAGGGCAGTCCTACGAGCAGTACTTC. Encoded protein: CASSVGQSYEQYF.

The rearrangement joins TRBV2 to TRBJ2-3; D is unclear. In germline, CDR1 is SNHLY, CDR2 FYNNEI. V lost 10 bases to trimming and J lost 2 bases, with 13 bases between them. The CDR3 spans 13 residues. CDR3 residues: CATDPGDTDTQYF. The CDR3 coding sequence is TGTGCCACTGACCCTGGAGACACAGATACGCAGTATTTT.

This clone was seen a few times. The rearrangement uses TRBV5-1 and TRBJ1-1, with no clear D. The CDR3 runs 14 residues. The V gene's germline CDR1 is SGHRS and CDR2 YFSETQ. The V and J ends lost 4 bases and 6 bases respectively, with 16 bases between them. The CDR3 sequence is CASSGGLSNAEAFF. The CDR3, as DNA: TGCGCCAGCAGCGGAGGCCTCTCCAACGCTGAAGCTTTCTTT.

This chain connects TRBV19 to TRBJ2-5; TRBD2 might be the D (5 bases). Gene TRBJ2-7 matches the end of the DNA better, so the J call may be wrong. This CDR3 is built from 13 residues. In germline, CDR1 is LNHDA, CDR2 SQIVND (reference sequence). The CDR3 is CASSIGEYYEQYF. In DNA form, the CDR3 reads TGTGCCAGTAGTATCGGGGAATACTACGAGCAGTACTTC.

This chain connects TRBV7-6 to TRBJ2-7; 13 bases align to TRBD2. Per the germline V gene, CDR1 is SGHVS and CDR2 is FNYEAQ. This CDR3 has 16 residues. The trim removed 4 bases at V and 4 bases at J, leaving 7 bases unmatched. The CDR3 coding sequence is TGTGCCAGCAGCTCAGGACTAGCGGGGGTGAGGTACGAGCAGTACTTC. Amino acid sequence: CASSSGLAGVRYEQYF.

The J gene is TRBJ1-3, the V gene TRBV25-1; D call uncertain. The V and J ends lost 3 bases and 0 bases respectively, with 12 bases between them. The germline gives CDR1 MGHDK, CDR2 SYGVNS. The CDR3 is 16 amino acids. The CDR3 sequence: CASSDPRHNSGNTIYF. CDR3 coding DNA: TGTGCCAGCAGTGATCCACGACACAACTCTGGAAACACCATATATTTT.

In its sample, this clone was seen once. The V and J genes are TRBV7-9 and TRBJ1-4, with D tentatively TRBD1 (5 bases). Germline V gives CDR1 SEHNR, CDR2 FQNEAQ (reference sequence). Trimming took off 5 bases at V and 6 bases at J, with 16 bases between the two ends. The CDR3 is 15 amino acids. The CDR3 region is CASSPPVGVDEKLFF. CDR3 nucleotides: TGTGCCAGCAGCCCACCGGTAGGGGTGGATGAAAAACTGTTTTTT.

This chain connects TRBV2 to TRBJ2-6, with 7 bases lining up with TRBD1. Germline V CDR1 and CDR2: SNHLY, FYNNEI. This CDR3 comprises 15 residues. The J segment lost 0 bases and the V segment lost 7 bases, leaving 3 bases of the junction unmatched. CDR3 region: CASIQGDSGANVLTF. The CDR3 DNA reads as TGTGCCAGCATCCAGGGGGACTCTGGGGCCAACGTCCTGACTTTC.

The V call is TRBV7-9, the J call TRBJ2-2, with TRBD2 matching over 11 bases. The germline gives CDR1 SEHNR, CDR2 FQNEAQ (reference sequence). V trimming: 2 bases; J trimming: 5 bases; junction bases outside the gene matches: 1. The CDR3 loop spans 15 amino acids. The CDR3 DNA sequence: TGTGCCAGCAGCTTACCTAGCGGGGGGACCGGGGAGCTGTTTTTT. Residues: CASSLPSGGTGELFF.

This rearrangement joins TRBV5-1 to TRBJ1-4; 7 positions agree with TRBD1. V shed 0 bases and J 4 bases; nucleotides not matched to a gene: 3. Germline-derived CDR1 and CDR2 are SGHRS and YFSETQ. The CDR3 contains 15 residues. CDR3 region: CASSLAGQNNEKLFF. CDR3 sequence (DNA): TGCGCCAGCAGCTTGGCGGGACAGAATAATGAAAAACTGTTTTTT.

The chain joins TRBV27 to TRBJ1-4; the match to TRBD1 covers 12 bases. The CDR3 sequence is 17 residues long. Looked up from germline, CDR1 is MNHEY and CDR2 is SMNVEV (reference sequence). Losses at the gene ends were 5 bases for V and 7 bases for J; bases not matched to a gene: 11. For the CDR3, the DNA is TGTGCCAGCAGTCCGCGGTGGGACAGGGGGCCGCGTGAAAAACTGTTTTTT. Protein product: CASSPRWDRGPREKLFF.

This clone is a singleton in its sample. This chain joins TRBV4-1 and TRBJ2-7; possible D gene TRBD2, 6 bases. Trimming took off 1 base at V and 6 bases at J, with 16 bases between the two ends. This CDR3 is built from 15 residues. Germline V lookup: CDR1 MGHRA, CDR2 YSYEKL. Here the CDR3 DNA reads TGCGCCAGCAGCCAAGGGGTGGGTAGCGGTGGCGAGCAGTACTTC. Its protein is CASSQGVGSGGEQYF.

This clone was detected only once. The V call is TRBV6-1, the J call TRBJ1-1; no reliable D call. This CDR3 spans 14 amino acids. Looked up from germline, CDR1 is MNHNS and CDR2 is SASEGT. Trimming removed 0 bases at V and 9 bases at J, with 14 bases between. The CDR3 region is CASSEATGSVKAFF. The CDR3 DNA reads TGTGCCAGCAGTGAAGCTACGGGGTCTGTGAAAGCTTTCTTT.

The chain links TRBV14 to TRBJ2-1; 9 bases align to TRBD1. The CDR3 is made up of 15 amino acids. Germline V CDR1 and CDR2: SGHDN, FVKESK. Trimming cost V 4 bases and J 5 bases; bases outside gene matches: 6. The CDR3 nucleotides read TGTGCCAGCAGCCCGGGACAGGGCCCCGACAATGAGCAGTTCTTC. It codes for CASSPGQGPDNEQFF.

CDR3: CASSFGSGVTDTQYF. As DNA, the CDR3 is TGTGCCAGCAGCTTCGGGAGCGGGGTCACAGATACGCAGTATTTT. The V call is TRBV7-3, the J call TRBJ2-3, with TRBD2 matching over 7 bases. The CDR3 is 15 residues long. The germline V gene encodes CDR1 SGHTA and CDR2 FQGTGA. With V trimmed by 3 bases and J by 2 bases, 5 bases remained unmatched.

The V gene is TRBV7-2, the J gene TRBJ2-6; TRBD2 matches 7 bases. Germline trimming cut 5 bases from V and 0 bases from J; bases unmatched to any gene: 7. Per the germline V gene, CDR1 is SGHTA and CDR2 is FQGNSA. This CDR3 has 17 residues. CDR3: CASSPRGGPSGANVLTF. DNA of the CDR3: TGTGCCAGCAGCCCCCGGGGAGGGCCCTCTGGGGCCAACGTCCTGACTTTC.

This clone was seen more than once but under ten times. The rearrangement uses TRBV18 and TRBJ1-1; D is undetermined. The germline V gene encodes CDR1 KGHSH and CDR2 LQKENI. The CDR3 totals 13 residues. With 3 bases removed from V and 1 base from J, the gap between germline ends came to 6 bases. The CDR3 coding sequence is TGTGCCAGCTCACCTGCCGGGAACACTGAAGCTTTCTTT. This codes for CASSPAGNTEAFF.

As DNA, the CDR3 is TGTGCCAGCCTAGGGGCCCGCGAGCAGTACTTC. This sequence encodes CASLGAREQYF. The chain combines TRBV28 with TRBJ2-7; TRBD1 is a possible D gene (5 bases). Trimming took 8 bases from V and 6 from J, leaving 11 bases between them. Germline-derived CDR1 and CDR2 are MDHEN and SYDVKM. The CDR3 sequence is 11 residues long.

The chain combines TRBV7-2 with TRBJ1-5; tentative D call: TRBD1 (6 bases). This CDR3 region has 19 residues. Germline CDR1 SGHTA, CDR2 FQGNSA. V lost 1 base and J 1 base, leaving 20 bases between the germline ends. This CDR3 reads CASSLVSGTPYSSNQPQHF. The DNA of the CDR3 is TGTGCCAGCAGCTTAGTATCCGGGACACCTTATAGCAGCAATCAGCCCCAGCATTTT.

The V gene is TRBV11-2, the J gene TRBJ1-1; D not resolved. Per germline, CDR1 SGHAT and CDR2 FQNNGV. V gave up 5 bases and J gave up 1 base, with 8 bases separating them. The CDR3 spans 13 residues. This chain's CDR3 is CASSINTNTEAFF. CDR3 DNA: TGTGCCAGCAGCATAAACACGAACACTGAAGCTTTCTTT.